This entry is about one TCR beta chain. The record originates from a study of OX40 agonist ivuxolimab in advanced cancers. V lost 0 bases and J 7 bases, leaving 9 bases between the germline ends. CDR1 and CDR2 (germline): KGHSH, LQKENI. This CDR3 region has 13 residues. Clones were read by immunoSEQ multiplex PCR, and TCRdb kept only the in-frame ones, dropping some. The sample lists tens of thousands of clones; 65% to 85% were seen once. This specimen was CD4+ or CD8+ T cells sorted from blood, taken in a trial of the OX40 agonist ivuxolimab. The chain carries TRBV18 and TRBJ1-1; D perhaps matches TRBD1 (6 bases). The sequence was obtained from an adult with an advanced solid tumor such as melanoma, head and neck, liver or kidney cancer. The CDR3 bases are TGTGCCAGCTCACCACCACAGGGTAATGAAGCTTTCTTT. Protein: CASSPPQGNEAFF. Based on the CDR3 plus reference TRBV18 and TRBJ1-1, the full variable domain is NAGVMQNPRHLVRRRGQEARLRCSPMKGHSHVYWYRQLPEEGLKFMVYLQKENIIDESGMPKERFSAEFPKEGPSILRIQQVVRGDSAAYFCASSPPQGNEAFFGQGTRLTVV.